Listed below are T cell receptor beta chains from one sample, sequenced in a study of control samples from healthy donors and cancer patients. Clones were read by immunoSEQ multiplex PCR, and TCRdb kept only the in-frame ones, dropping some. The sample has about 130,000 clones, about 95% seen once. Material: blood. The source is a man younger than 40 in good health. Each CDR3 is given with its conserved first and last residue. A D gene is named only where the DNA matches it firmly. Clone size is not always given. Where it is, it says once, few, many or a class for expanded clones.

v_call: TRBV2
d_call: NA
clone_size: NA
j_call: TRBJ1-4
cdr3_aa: CASSDSQTNEKLFF
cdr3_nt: TGTGCCAGCAGTGACAGCCAAACTAATGAAAAACTGTTTTTT

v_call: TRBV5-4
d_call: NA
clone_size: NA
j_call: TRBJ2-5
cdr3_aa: CASSLEGSQETQYF
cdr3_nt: TGTGCCAGCAGCTTGGAGGGCTCGCAAGAGACCCAGTACTTC

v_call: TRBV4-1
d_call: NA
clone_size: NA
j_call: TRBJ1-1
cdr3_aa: CASSQGGEAFF
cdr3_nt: TGCGCCAGCAGCCAGGGGGGGGAAGCTTTCTTT

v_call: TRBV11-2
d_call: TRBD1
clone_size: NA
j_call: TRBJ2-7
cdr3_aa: CASSLAGTATYEQYF
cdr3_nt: TGTGCCAGCAGCTTAGCCGGGACAGCTACCTACGAGCAGTACTTC

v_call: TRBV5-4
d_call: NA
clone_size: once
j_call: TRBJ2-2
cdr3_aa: CASSFGRSGELFF
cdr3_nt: TGTGCCAGCAGCTTTGGCAGGAGCGGGGAGCTGTTTTTT

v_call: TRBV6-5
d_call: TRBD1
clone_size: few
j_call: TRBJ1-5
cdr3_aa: CASRSQGAGNQPQHF
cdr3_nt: TGTGCCAGCAGATCACAGGGGGCCGGCAATCAGCCCCAGCATTTT

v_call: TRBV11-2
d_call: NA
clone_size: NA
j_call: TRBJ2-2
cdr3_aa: CASSRRGTRTGELFF
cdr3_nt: TGTGCCAGCAGCCGTAGGGGGACTCGCACCGGGGAGCTGTTTTTT

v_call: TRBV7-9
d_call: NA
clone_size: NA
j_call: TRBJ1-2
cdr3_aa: CAILLNRGHYGYTF
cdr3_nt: TGTGCCATACTACTCAACAGAGGCCACTATGGCTACACCTTC

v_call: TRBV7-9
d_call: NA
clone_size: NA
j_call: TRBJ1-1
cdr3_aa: CASTPEGVGTEAFF
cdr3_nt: TGTGCCAGCACGCCGGAGGGCGTGGGCACTGAAGCTTTCTTT

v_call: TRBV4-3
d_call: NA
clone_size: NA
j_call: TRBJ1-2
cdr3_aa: CASSHNRAGGYTF
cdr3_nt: TGCGCCAGCAGCCACAACAGGGCTGGAGGCTACACCTTC

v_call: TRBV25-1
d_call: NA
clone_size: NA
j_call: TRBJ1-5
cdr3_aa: CASSAPKDSSNQPQHF
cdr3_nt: TGTGCCAGCAGTGCCCCTAAGGACAGTAGCAATCAGCCCCAGCATTTT

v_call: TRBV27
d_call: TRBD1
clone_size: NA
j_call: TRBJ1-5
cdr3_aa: CASSPQRRQGRQPQHF
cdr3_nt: TGTGCCAGCAGTCCCCAACGTCGACAGGGACGTCAGCCCCAGCATTTT

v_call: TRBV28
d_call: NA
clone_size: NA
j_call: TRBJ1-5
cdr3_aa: CASSPSGGGNQPQHF
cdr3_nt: TGTGCCAGCAGTCCTTCGGGGGGAGGGAATCAGCCCCAGCATTTT

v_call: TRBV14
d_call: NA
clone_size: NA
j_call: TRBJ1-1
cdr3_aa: CASSQAPSRQCRVYLKTFF
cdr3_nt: TGTGCCAGCAGCCAAGCCCCTAGTCGGCAATGCAGGGTTTACCTGAAAACTTTCTTT

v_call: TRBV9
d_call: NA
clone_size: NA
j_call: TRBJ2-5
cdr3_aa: CASSVGGGNFQETQYF
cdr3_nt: TGTGCCAGCAGCGTAGGGGGGGGCAACTTCCAAGAGACCCAGTACTTC

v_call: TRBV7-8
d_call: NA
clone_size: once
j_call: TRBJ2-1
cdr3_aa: CASSPYRPGTSYNEQFF
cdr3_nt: TGTGCCAGCAGCCCCTATAGACCCGGGACTTCCTACAATGAGCAGTTCTTC

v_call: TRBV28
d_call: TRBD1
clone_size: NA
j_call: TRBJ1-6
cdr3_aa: CASTLGDSNSPLHF
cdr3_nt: TGTGCCAGCACCTTAGGGGACAGCAATTCACCCCTCCACTTT

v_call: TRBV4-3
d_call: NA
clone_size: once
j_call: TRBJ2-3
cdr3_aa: CASSQQTSIRTDTQYF
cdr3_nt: TGCGCCAGCAGCCAGCAGACTAGTATTAGGACAGATACGCAGTATTTT

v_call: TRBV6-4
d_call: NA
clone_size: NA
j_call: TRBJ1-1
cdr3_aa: CASSDTGNTEAFF
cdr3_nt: TGTGCCAGCAGTGACACAGGGAACACTGAAGCTTTCTTT

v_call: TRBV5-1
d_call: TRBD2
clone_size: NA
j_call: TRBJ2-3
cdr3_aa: CASSAMLAGVADTQYF
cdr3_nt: TGCGCCAGCAGCGCCATGCTAGCGGGGGTCGCGGATACGCAGTATTTT

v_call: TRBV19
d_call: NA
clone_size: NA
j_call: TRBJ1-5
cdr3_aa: CASSIDRGNQPQHF
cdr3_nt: TGTGCCAGTAGTATAGATCGGGGGAATCAGCCCCAGCATTTT

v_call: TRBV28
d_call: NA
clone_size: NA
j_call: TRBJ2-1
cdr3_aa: CASSVSEWTYNEQFF
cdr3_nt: TGTGCCAGCAGTGTTTCAGAGTGGACCTACAATGAGCAGTTCTTC

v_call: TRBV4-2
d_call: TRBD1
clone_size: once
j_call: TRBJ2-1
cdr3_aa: CASSLSPFMTGPSSYNEQFF
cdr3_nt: TGTGCCAGCAGCCTTTCCCCTTTTATGACAGGGCCGAGCTCCTACAATGAGCAGTTCTTC

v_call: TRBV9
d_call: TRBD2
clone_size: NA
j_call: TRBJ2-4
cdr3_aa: CASSASSSGGLQNIQYF
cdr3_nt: TGTGCCAGCAGCGCCTCCTCTAGCGGGGGGCTACAAAACATTCAGTACTTC

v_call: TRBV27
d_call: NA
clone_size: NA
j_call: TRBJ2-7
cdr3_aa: CASSLARLSLEQYF
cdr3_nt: TGTGCCAGCAGTTTAGCGAGACTCTCCCTCGAGCAGTACTTC

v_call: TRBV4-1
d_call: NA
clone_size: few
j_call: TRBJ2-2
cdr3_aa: CASSRSASTGELFF
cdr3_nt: TGCGCCAGCAGCCGGAGCGCCAGCACCGGGGAGCTGTTTTTT

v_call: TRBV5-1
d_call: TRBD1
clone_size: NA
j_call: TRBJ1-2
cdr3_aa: CASSEWDSPDYGYTF
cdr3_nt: TGCGCCAGCAGCGAGTGGGACAGTCCGGACTATGGCTACACCTTC

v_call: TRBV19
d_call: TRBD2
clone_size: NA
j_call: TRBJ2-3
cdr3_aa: CASSPGGGTDTQYF
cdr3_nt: TGTGCCAGTAGTCCGGGGGGTGGCACAGATACGCAGTATTTT

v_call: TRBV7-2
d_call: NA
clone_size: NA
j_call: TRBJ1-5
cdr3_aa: CASSLLPLNQPQHF
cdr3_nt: TGTGCCAGCAGCTTATTGCCGCTCAATCAGCCCCAGCATTTT

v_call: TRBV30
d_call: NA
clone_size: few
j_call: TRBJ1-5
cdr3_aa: CAWSVSRNQPQHF
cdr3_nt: TGTGCCTGGAGTGTGAGCAGAAATCAGCCCCAGCATTTT

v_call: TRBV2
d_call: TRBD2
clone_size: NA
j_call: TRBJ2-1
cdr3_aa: CASGGLAVNNEQFF
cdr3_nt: TGTGCCAGCGGGGGACTAGCGGTCAACAATGAGCAGTTCTTC

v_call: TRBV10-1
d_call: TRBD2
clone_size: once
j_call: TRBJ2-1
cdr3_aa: CASSHGLAGDEQFF
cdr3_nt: TGCGCCAGCAGCCACGGACTAGCGGGGGATGAGCAGTTCTTC

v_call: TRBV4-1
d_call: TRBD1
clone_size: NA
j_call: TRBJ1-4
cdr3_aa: CASSQPDRVAEKLFF
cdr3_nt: TGCGCCAGCAGCCAACCCGACAGGGTAGCTGAAAAACTGTTTTTT

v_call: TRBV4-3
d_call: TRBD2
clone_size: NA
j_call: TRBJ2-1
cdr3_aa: CASSRGSLAGSNEQFF
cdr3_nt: TGCGCCAGCTCCAGAGGAAGCCTAGCGGGGAGCAATGAGCAGTTCTTC

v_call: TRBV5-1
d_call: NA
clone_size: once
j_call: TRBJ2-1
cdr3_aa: CASSLLNNEQFF
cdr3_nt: TGCGCCAGCAGCTTGCTAAACAATGAGCAGTTCTTC

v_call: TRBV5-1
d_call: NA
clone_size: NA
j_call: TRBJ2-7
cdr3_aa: CASSLDGGITYEQYF
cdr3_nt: TGCGCCAGCAGCTTGGATGGGGGTATCACCTACGAGCAGTACTTC

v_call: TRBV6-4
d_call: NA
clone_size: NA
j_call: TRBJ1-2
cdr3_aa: CASSDWGTGYTF
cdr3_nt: TGTGCCAGCAGTGACTGGGGGACAGGCTACACCTTC

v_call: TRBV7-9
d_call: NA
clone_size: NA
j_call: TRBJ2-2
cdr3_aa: CASSFPGRNTGELFF
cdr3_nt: TGTGCCAGCAGCTTCCCCGGGAGAAACACCGGGGAGCTGTTTTTT

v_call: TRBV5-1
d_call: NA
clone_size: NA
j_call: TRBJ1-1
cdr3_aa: CASSLVVGGEAFF
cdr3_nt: TGCGCCAGCAGCTTGGTCGTGGGGGGTGAAGCTTTCTTT

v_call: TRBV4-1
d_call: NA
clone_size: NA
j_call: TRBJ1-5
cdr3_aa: CASSQEDRNQPQHF
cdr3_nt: TGCGCCAGCAGCCAAGAAGACCGAAATCAGCCCCAGCATTTT

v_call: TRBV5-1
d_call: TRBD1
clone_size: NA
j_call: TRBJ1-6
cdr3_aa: CASSWTGRNSPLHF
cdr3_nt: TGCGCCAGCAGCTGGACAGGGAGGAATTCACCCCTCCACTTT

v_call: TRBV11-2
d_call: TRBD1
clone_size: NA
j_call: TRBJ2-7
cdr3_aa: CASSLKQGTGGYEQYF
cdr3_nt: TGTGCCAGCAGCTTGAAGCAAGGCACAGGGGGCTACGAGCAGTACTTC

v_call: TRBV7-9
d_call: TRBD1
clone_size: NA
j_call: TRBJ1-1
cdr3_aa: CASSPRGQPNTEAFF
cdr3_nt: TGTGCCAGCAGCCCGAGGGGACAGCCGAACACTGAAGCTTTCTTT

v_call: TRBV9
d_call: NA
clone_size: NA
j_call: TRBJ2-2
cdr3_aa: CASSVQGWGELFF
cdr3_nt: TGTGCCAGCAGCGTCCAGGGTTGGGGGGAGCTGTTTTTT